The 13 T cell receptor beta chains reported below all come from one sample, sequenced in a study of T cell responses to AZD1222 COVID-19 vaccine. TCRdb keeps only in-frame clones here, not all; method: immunoSEQ multiplex PCR. The table includes approximately 100,000 clones, 87% detected once. Sequenced here: peripheral blood, sampled 28 days after the second AZD1222 dose. The receptor set was obtained from an adult who received the AZD1222 COVID-19 vaccine.

For this clone: The identical CDR3 is also encoded by other nucleotide sequences in the sample. The gene calls are TRBV5-1 and TRBJ2-5; D is perhaps TRBD1 (5 bases). Germline V gene lookup returns CDR1 SGHRS and CDR2 YFSETQ. Trimming left V 0 bases short and J 5 bases short, with 5 bases between. This CDR3 has 12 residues. This CDR3 is CASSLEGETQYF. DNA for the CDR3: TGCGCCAGCAGCTTGGAGGGGGAGACCCAGTACTTC.

The V and J genes are TRBV7-6 and TRBJ2-7; 9 positions match TRBD1. The germline CDR1 and CDR2 sequences are SGHVS and FNYEAQ. This CDR3 region has 15 residues. The V gene end was trimmed by 4 bases and the J gene end by 3 bases; junction bases not matched to a gene: 7. CDR3 residues: CASSSPDRGGYEQYF. CDR3 in DNA: TGTGCCAGCAGCTCACCGGACAGGGGTGGCTACGAGCAGTACTTC.

The rearrangement links TRBV14 to TRBJ2-1, with 15 nucleotides matching TRBD2. Looked up from germline, CDR1 is SGHDN and CDR2 is FVKESK. The CDR3 spans 18 residues. The trim removed 4 bases at V and 6 bases at J, leaving 10 bases unmatched. DNA of the CDR3: TGTGCCAGCAGCCTAACCGAGAAGGGACTAGCGGGAGGCAATGAGCAGTTCTTC. It is translated as CASSLTEKGLAGGNEQFF.

This chain's CDR3 is CASSYTSTDTQYF. In DNA, the CDR3 is TGTGCCAGCTCATATACCAGCACAGATACGCAGTATTTT. This sequence joins TRBV5-6 and TRBJ2-3, with D uncertain. The germline gives CDR1 SGHDT, CDR2 YYEEEE. This CDR3 contains 13 residues. Between the trimmed V and J ends, which lost 7 bases and 0 bases, there was a span of 9 bases.

The V call is TRBV21-1, the J call TRBJ2-7; TRBD1, the table's D call, was not compared with the DNA. TRBV21-1 is termed a pseudogene. The CDR3 spans 15 residues. CDR3 DNA: TGTGCCAGCAGCAAAGGGGGCGGCACGACCTACGAGCAGTACTTC. It yields the protein CASSKGGGTTYEQYF.

This clone appeared once. The genes are TRBV10-3 and TRBJ2-3, with D possibly matching TRBD1 (6 bases). Trimming removed 3 bases from V and 4 bases from J, with 14 bases in between. This CDR3 has 15 residues. CDR1 and CDR2 (germline): ENHRY, SYGVKD. The CDR3 coding sequence is TGTGCCATCAGTGAAGGGACACCCTGGGCAGATACGCAGTATTTT. Its translation is CAISEGTPWADTQYF.

The chain has TRBV7-9 and TRBJ2-5; TRBD2 agrees at 11 bases. This CDR3 region has 16 residues. Per germline, CDR1 SEHNR and CDR2 FQNEAQ (reference sequence). The V and J ends lost 4 bases and 5 bases, in that order; junction bases with no gene match: 9. CDR3 DNA: TGTGCCAGCAGCTCGGATAGCGGGAGGGCCCTCGAGACCCAGTACTTC. It encodes CASSSDSGRALETQYF.

The chain is built from TRBV6-5 and TRBJ1-1; D remains ambiguous. This CDR3 has 16 amino acids. V lost 0 bases to trimming and J lost 1 base, with 12 bases between them. Germline loops: CDR1 MNHEY, CDR2 SVGAGI. Here the CDR3 reads CASSYSLGYTNTEAFF. Written as DNA, the CDR3 is TGTGCCAGCAGTTACTCGCTGGGCTATACGAACACTGAAGCTTTCTTT.

The chain recombines TRBV19 with TRBJ1-5; tentative D call: TRBD1 (5 bases). The ends were cut back, 6 bases at V and 6 bases at J, with 21 bases in the middle. The germline CDR1 and CDR2 sequences are LNHDA and SQIVND (reference sequence). This CDR3 is 16 amino acids long. The CDR3 loop reads CASRGVWGGYIQPQHF. The CDR3 nucleotides read TGTGCCAGTAGAGGGGTTTGGGGCGGCTACATTCAGCCCCAGCATTTT.

The chain is built from TRBV7-8 and TRBJ1-2; no firm D call. The germline V and J ends were trimmed by 3 bases and 1 base, with 6 bases remaining between them. Germline values: CDR1 SGHVS, CDR2 FQNEAQ. The CDR3 totals 13 residues. The CDR3 reads CASSFSVNYGYTF. The CDR3 nucleotides are TGTGCCAGCAGCTTTTCAGTTAACTATGGCTACACCTTC.

The rearrangement joins TRBV6-5 to TRBJ1-1, with D unresolved. CDR1 MNHEY and CDR2 SVGAGI come from the germline V gene. V gave up 6 bases and J gave up 1 base, with 12 bases separating them. The CDR3 contains 14 residues. The CDR3 DNA sequence: TGTGCCAGCAGGCCGACAACTCCGAACACTGAAGCTTTCTTT. Amino acids: CASRPTTPNTEAFF.

This chain joins TRBV4-2 and TRBJ2-1; possible D gene TRBD1, 6 bases. The germline V and J ends were trimmed by 0 bases and 4 bases, with 13 bases remaining between them. In germline, CDR1 is LGHNA, CDR2 YNFKEQ. The CDR3 consists of 16 residues. DNA of the CDR3: TGTGCCAGCAGCCAAGAAGGAAACAGGGCGTACAATGAGCAGTTCTTC. It is translated as CASSQEGNRAYNEQFF.

The chain couples TRBV14 to TRBJ2-2; 13 nucleotides align to TRBD2. CDR3 length: 18 amino acids. Germline trimming cut 4 bases from V and 4 bases from J; bases unmatched to any gene: 9. CDR1 is SGHDN and CDR2 is FVKESK in the germline V gene. The CDR3 loop is CASSLRTSGGPRTGELFF. The CDR3 bases are TGTGCCAGCAGCCTTCGGACTAGCGGGGGACCGCGCACCGGGGAGCTGTTTTTT.